This T cell receptor beta chain comes out of a study of high-grade serous ovarian cancer treatment subgroups. Study summary: Mean per sample: around 14,000 reads, around 7,300 unique TCR beta rearrangements. Whole-study findings and limits: CDR1 and CDR2 were left unanalyzed; analyses focused on CDR3.

V was clipped by 3 bases and J by 0 bases, with 10 bases between them. The CDR3 spans 15 residues. Per germline, CDR1 SGHTA and CDR2 FQGNSA. On this clone itself: The target antigen is unknown.

Sequencing was performed with immunoSEQ multiplex PCR; in TCRdb, only in-frame clones are kept and a portion is missing. The table has 2,500 to 3,000 clones, approximately 77% seen once. Tumor tissue was taken before any definitive surgery or chemotherapy was given. The chain combines TRBV7-2 with TRBJ2-3; no definite D call. This receptor was taken from a human donor with high-grade serous ovarian cancer. Sequencing was carried out using tumor tissue. The CDR3 sequence is CASSLLYPSTDTQYF. The CDR3, as DNA: TGTGCCAGCAGCTTGTTGTACCCAAGCACAGATACGCAGTATTTT.